Sequencing of this T cell receptor beta chain was carried out in a study of shared clonotypes between healthy human individuals. The overall study: Aged 18 to 49, the donors were two women and three men.

At deep level, the assay was performed. Each PCR replicate from the sorted subsets contained 200 to 250 ng DNA, which is some 30,000 T cell genomes. Original processing notes: Owing to the provision of junction-only sequences devoid of quality scores by immunoSEQ, filtering differed. The method was immunoSEQ multiplex PCR; TCRdb's version includes in-frame clones alone and lacks a portion of them. The V and J calls and the clone size are those of that table, but D and trimming were determined from the DNA. Seen here are some 2.4 million clones, 93% observed once, and the top ten hold about 0.38%. The CDR3 consists of 14 residues. V lost 3 bases and J lost 7, with 12 bases in between. Looked up from germline, CDR1 is LNHDA and CDR2 is SQIVND (reference sequence).

The chain combines TRBV19 with TRBJ1-4, with a weak D call TRBD1 (5 bases). What was sequenced was naive CD4+ T cells from PBMCs. Subset defined: CD45RA+ positively selected. This receptor was obtained from a man younger than 35 in good health. Some clones in this sample may be carry-over from other donors' samples. CDR3 amino acids: CASSIVAGLEKLFF. The CDR3 region has the DNA TGTGCCAGTAGTATTGTGGCAGGGCTTGAAAAACTGTTTTTT.